The text below deals with one T cell receptor beta chain. TCRdb reanalysed the RT-PCR reads using MiXCR and keeps one entry per CDR3 protein. The top ten hold roughly 3.9% of the sample, which has hundreds of thousands of distinct CDR3 sequences, approximately 15% seen once. The CDR3 consists of 15 residues. Germline CDR1 LGHDT, CDR2 YNNKEL (reference sequence). V shed 0 bases and J shed 6 bases, with 12 bases lying between them. Sequencing input: memory CD4+ T cells from blood. The receptor was derived from a female donor in good health, serving as a healthy control. The rearrangement uses TRBV3-1 and TRBJ2-1, with a weak D call TRBD1 (5 bases). CDR3 DNA sequence: TGTGCCAGCAGCCAAGATCTTGGCAGGGTCAATGAGCAGTTCTTC. Translating it yields CASSQDLGRVNEQFF.